The clone carrying this T cell receptor beta chain appeared many times. Its antigen is not known. These data are taken from a study of CD8+CD57+ T cells in acquired aplastic anemia. In the study overall: An average of 3.2 ug of DNA was obtained from sorted CD4+ and CD8+ cells.

Germline loops: CDR1 SEHNR, CDR2 FQNEAQ (reference sequence). This CDR3 spans 13 amino acids. V was cut by 2 bases and J by 4 bases, with 8 bases left in between. Flow cytometry had shown expanded CD8+CD57+ cells in the patients chosen for sequencing. The template used for profiling TCR beta VDJ and CDR3 was genomic DNA. TCRdb redid the calling of the reads with MiXCR, one entry per CDR3 protein. The table records about 170,000 distinct CDR3 sequences, around half of them present only once. Study-level results: The study identified roughly 31 CD8+ CDR3 sequences shared by patients and controls.

The source material was sorted CD4+, CD8+, or CD8+CD57+ T cells (not recorded which) from PBMCs. The genes are TRBV7-9 and TRBJ2-5; D is unclear. This TCR derives from a human donor with aplastic anemia. The CDR3 region has the DNA TGTGCCAGCAGCTTACCTTTAAGAGAGACCCAGTACTTC. It yields the protein CASSLPLRETQYF.